These 2 T cell receptor beta chains were sequenced from one sample in a study of blood T cell repertoires in COVID-19. Here immunoSEQ multiplex PCR was the method, and the copy in TCRdb shows in-frame clones only, minus some. The sample includes some 83,000 clones, around 81% of them seen just once. What was sequenced was peripheral blood. All receptors come from an elderly man with acute or convalescent COVID-19.

This chain uses TRBV29-1 with TRBJ2-5; 8 positions agree with TRBD2. Trimming took 6 bases from V and 5 from J; bases not matched to a gene: 8. This CDR3 spans 13 amino acids. Germline CDR1 is SQVTM and CDR2 is ANQGSEA. The DNA of the CDR3 is TGCAGCGTCTCGAGCGGGGGAGGGGAGACCCAGTACTTC. This sequence encodes CSVSSGGGETQYF.

The chain is built from TRBV6-6 and TRBJ1-4; no reliable D call. This CDR3 contains 13 residues. The germline CDR1 and CDR2 sequences are MNHNY and SVGAGI (reference sequence). V lost 2 bases and J lost 8, with 9 bases in between. CDR3 coding DNA: TGTGCCAGCAGTTACGGGCAGTTCGAAAAACTGTTTTTT. Encoded protein: CASSYGQFEKLFF.